This T cell receptor (beta chain) was sequenced in a study of early T cells in non-severe SARS-CoV-2 infection. Study overall: Sequencing input comprised bulk RNA from unsorted whole blood; chain pairing was not available. Study-wide findings and caveats: Anti-spike CD8 specificities were favored by VDJdb matching, whose results missed private and CD4 specificities.

Germline CDR1 MNHEY, CDR2 SVGEGT. Trimming stripped 6 bases from V and 5 bases from J, with 11 bases between. CDR3 size: 14 residues. This clonotype was counted at least ten times. Its target is unknown. Researchers attached unique molecular identifiers to individual cDNA molecules. TCRdb itself ran the 5' RACE reads through MiXCR, one entry per CDR3 protein. This sample has approximately 38,000 distinct CDR3 sequences, with around 4.1% found just once. This TCR derives from an adult who was a healthcare worker with PCR-confirmed SARS-CoV-2 infection or an uninfected control (not recorded which). Sequenced sample: whole blood. V is TRBV6-2 or TRBV6-3 and J is TRBJ1-6; possible D gene TRBD1, 5 bases. The DNA for the CDR3 is TGTGCCAGCAGACAAGTAGGGGATAATTCACCCCTCCACTTT. Translation: CASRQVGDNSPLHF.